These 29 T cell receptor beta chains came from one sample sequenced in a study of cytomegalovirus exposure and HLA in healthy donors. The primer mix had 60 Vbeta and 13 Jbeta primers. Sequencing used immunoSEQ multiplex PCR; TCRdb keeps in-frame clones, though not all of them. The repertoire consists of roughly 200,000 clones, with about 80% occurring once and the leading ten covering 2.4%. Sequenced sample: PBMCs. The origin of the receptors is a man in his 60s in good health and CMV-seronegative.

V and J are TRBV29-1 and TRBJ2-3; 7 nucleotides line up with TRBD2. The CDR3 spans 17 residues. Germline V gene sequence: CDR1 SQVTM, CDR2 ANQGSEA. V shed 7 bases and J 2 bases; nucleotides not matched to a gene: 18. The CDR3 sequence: CSGTGTTGNLPTDTQYF. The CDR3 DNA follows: TGCAGCGGGACCGGGACTACAGGAAATCTACCCACAGATACGCAGTATTTT.

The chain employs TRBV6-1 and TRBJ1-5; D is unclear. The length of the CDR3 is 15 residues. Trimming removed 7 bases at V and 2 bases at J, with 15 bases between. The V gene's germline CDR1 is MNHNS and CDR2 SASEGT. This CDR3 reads CASTDSLTRNQPQHF. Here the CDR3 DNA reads TGTGCCAGCACCGATAGCTTAACGCGCAATCAGCCCCAGCATTTT.

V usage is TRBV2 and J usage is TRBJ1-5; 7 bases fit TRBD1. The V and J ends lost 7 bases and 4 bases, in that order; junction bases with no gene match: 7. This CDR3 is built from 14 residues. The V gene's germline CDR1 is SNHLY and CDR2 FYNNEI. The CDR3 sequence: CASKGDSQNQPQHF. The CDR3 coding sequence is TGTGCCAGCAAAGGGGACAGCCAAAATCAGCCCCAGCATTTT.

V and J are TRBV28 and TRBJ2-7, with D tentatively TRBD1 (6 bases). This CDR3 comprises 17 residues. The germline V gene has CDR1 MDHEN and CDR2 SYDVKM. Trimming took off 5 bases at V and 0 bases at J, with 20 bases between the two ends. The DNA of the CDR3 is TGTGCCAGCAGTCCCCTACCTGGGACACCGAGCTCCTACGAGCAGTACTTC. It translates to CASSPLPGTPSSYEQYF.

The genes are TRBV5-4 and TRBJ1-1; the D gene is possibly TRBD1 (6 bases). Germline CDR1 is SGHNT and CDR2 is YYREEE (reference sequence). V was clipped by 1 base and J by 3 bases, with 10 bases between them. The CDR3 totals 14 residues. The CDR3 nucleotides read TGTGCCAGCAGCTTGCTAGGGGGGGACACTGAAGCTTTCTTT. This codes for CASSLLGGDTEAFF.

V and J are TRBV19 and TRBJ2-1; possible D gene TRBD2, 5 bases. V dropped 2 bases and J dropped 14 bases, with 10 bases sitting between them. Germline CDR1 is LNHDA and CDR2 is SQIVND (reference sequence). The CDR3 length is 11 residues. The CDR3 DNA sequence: TGTGCCAGTAGTATACCGACTATGGAGTTCTTC. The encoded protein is CASSIPTMEFF.

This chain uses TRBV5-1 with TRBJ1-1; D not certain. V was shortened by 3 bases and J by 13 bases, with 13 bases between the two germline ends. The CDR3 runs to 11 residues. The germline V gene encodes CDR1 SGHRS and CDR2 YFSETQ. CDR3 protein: CASSYGLDFFF. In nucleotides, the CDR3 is TGCGCCAGCAGCTACGGGTTGGATTTTTTCTTT.

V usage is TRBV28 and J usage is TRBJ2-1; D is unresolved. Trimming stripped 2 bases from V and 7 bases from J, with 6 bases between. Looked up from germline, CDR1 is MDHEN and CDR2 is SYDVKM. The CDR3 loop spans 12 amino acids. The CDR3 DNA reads TGTGCCAGCAGTTTAGCAACAAATGAGCAGTTCTTC. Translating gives CASSLATNEQFF.

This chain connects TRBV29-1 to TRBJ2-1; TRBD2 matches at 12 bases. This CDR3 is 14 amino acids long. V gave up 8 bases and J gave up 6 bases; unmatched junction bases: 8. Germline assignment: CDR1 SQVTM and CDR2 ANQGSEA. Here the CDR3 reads CSPLLAGGGNEQFF. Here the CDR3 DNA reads TGCAGCCCGTTACTAGCGGGGGGCGGCAATGAGCAGTTCTTC.

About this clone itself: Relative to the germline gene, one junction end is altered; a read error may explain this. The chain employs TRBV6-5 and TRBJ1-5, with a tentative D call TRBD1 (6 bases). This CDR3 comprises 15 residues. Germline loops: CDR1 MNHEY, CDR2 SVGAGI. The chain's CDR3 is CASRGTRNSNQPQNF. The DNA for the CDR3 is TGTGCCAGCAGGGGGACAAGGAATAGCAATCAGCCCCAGAATTTT.

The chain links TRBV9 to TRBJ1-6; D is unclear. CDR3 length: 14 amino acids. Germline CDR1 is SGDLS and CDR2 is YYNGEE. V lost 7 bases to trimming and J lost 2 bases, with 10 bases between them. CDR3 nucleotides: TGTGCCAGCGGAGGCGACACCTATAATTCACCCCTCCACTTT. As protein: CASGGDTYNSPLHF.

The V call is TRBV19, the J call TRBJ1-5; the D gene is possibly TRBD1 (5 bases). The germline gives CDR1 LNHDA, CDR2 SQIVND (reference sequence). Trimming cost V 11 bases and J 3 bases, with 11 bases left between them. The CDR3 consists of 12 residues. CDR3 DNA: TGTGCCGCAAGGGGAACCAATCAGCCCCAGCATTTT. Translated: CAARGTNQPQHF.

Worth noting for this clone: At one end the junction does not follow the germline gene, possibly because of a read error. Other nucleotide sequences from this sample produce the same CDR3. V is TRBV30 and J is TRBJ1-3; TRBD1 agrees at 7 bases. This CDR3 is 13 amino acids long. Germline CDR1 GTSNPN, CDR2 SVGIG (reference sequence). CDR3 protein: CAWSRDRVNTIYF. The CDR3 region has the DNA TGTGCCTGGAGCCGTGACAGGGTGAACACCATATACTTT.

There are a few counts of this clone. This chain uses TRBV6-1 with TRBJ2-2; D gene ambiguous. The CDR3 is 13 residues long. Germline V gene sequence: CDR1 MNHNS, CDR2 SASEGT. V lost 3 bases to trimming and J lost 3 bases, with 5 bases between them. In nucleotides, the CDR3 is TGTGCCAGCAGTGACTCGGACACCGGGGAGCTGTTTTTT. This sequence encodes CASSDSDTGELFF.

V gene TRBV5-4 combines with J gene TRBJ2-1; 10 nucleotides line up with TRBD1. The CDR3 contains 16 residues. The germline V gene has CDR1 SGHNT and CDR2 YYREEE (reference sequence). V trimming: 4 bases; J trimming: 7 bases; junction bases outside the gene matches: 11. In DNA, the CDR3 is TGTGCCAGCAGCGCCCAGGGGGGACAGGGGTTGAATGAGCAGTTCTTC. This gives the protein CASSAQGGQGLNEQFF.

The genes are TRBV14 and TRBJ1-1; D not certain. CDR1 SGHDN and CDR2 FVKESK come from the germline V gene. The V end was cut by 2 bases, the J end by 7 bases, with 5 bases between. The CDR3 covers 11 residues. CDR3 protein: CASSQSGEAFF. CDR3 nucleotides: TGTGCCAGCAGCCAATCCGGTGAAGCTTTCTTT.

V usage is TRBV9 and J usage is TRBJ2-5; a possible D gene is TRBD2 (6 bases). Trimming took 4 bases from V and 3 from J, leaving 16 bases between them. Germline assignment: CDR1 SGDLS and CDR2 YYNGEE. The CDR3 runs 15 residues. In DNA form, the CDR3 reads TGTGCCAGCAGCCCCTCGGGACTGCAAAAAGAGACCCAGTACTTC. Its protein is CASSPSGLQKETQYF.

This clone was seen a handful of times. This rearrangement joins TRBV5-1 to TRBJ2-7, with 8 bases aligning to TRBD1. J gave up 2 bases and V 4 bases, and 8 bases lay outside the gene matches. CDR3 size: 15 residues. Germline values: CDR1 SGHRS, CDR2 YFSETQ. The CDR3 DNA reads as TGCGCCAGCAGCGGACCGGGACAGGTCGCCTACGAGCAGTACTTC. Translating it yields CASSGPGQVAYEQYF.

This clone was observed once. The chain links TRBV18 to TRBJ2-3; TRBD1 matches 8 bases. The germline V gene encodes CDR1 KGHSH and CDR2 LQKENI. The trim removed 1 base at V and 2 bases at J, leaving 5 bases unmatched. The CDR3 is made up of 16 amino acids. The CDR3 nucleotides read TGTGCCAGCTCACCACTCCCAGGGGGCCTCACAGATACGCAGTATTTT. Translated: CASSPLPGGLTDTQYF.

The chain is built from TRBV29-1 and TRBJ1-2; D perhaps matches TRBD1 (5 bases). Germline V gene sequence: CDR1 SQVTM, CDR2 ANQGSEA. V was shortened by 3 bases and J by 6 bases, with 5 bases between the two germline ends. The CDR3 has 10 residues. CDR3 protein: CSVDRDGYTF. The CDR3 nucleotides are TGCAGCGTTGACAGGGATGGCTACACCTTC.

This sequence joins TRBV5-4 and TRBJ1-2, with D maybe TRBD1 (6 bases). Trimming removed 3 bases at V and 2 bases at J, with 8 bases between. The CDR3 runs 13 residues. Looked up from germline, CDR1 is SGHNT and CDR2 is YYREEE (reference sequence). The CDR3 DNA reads TGTGCCAGCAGCTGGGACACGAACTATGGCTACACCTTC. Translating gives CASSWDTNYGYTF.

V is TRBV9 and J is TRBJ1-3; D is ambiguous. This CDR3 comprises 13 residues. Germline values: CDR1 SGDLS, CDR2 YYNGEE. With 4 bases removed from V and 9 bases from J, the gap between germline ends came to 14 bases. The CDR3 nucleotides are TGTGCCAGCAGCCCAGGAGGCGGCGGCACCATATATTTT. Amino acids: CASSPGGGGTIYF.

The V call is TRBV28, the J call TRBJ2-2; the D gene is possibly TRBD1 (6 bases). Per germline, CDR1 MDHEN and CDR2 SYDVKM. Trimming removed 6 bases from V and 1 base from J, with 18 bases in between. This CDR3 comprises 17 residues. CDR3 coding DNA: TGTGCCAGCAGCCTGGGGGCAGGTCCTCTGAACACCGGGGAGCTGTTTTTT. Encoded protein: CASSLGAGPLNTGELFF.

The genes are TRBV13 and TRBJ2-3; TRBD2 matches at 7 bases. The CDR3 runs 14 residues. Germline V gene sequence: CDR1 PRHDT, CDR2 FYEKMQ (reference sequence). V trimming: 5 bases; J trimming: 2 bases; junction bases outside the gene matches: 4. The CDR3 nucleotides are TGTGCCAGCAGCCTCGGGACTACCACAGATACGCAGTATTTT. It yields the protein CASSLGTTTDTQYF. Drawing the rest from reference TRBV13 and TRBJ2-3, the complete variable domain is AAGVIQSPRHLIKEKRETATLKCYPIPRHDTVYWYQQGPGQDPQFLISFYEKMQSDKGSIPDRFSAQQFSDYHSELNMSSLELGDSALYFCASSLGTTTDTQYFGPGTRLTVL.

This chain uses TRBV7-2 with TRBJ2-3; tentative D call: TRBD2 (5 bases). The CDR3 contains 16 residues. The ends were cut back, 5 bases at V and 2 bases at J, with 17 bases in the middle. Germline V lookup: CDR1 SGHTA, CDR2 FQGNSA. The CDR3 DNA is TGTGCCAGCAGCGTACTGGAGGTTCCCCTCACAGATACGCAGTATTTT. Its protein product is CASSVLEVPLTDTQYF.

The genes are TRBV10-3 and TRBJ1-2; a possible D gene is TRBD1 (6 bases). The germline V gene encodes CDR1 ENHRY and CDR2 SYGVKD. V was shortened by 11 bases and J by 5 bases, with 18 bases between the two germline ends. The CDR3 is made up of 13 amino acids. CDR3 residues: CAAGTLSWYGYTF. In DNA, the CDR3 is TGTGCCGCAGGGACACTGTCGTGGTATGGCTACACCTTC.

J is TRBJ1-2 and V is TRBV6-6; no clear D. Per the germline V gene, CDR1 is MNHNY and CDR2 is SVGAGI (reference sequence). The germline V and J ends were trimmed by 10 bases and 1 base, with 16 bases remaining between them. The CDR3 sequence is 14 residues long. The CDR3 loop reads CATRGNAFNYGYTF. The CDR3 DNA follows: TGTGCCACCCGAGGAAATGCGTTTAACTATGGCTACACCTTC.

The CDR3 region has the DNA TGTGCCAGCACCCCAGGGGGCAGGATTGGAAACACCATATATTTT. Residues: CASTPGGRIGNTIYF. V is TRBV9 and J is TRBJ1-3, with TRBD1 identical over 8 bases. CDR1 is SGDLS and CDR2 is YYNGEE in the germline V gene. This CDR3 has 15 amino acids. The ends lost 6 bases at V and 3 bases at J; junction bases unmatched: 8.

CDR3 nucleotide sequence: TGTGCCAGTGGACTGATGAACACTGAAGCTTTCTTT. It codes for CASGLMNTEAFF. The rearrangement joins TRBV7-2 to TRBJ1-1, with D unresolved. Germline V gene data show CDR1 as SGHTA and CDR2 as FQGNSA. The CDR3 contains 12 residues. V gave up 9 bases and J gave up 0 bases, with 8 bases separating them.